The clone carrying this T cell receptor (beta chain) occurred a few times. Its antigen is as yet unknown. Looked up from germline, CDR1 is LGHNA and CDR2 is YSLEER. V shed 0 bases and J shed 7 bases, with 12 bases lying between them. The CDR3 extends over 14 amino acids. The data were produced by immunoSEQ multiplex PCR, yet TCRdb's version contains in-frame clones alone and is incomplete. The data contain approximately 90,000 clones, about 92% of them singletons. The data originate from a study of graft-versus-host responses after intestinal transplantation. Broader study findings: Investigators detected GvH clones in recipient marrow, with some emerging earlier in ileum or blood.

The starting material was unstimulated CD8+ T cells sorted from spleen or lymph node cells, obtained before intestinal transplant. The TCR sequence derives from a human donor who received an intestinal transplant. The V call is TRBV4-3, the J call TRBJ1-1; D not certain. The CDR3 protein is CASSQDTGEIEAFF. The DNA of the CDR3 is TGCGCCAGCAGCCAAGACACCGGGGAGATTGAAGCTTTCTTT.